Here is one T cell receptor beta chain with its context. V was shortened by 3 bases and J by 7 bases, with 16 bases between the two germline ends. This CDR3 is built from 15 residues. CDR1 is SGHTA and CDR2 is FQGNSA in the germline V gene. The data were obtained in a study of blood T cell repertoires in COVID-19. In the study overall: The United States, Italy and Spain provided the acute and convalescent COVID-19 samples. T cells, B-cell-depleted T cells, or PBMCs supplied cDNA or gDNA.

Original analysis: By means of reference gene primer amplification, nucleated cell counts were estimated. TCRdb's table, derived via immunoSEQ multiplex PCR, lists solely in-frame clones and lacks some. V, J and clone size derive from that table, while D and trimming were established from the DNA sequence. The top ten hold about a fifth of the sample, which has 55,000 to 80,000 clones, 79% seen once. The chain joins TRBV7-2 to TRBJ2-4, with a tentative D call TRBD2 (6 bases). The source material was peripheral blood. This clonotype originated in an elderly woman with active or convalescent COVID-19. This chain's CDR3 is CASSLGGGSSNIQYF. CDR3 nucleotide sequence: TGTGCCAGCAGCTTGGGTGGGGGGTCCTCGAACATTCAGTACTTC.